The clone carrying this TCR beta chain has at least ten counts. As yet, its antigen is unknown. Unsorted samples drew genomic DNA from 100 million or so PBMCs. The germline V gene has CDR1 LNHDA and CDR2 SQIVND (reference sequence). The CDR3 consists of 13 residues. V lost 2 bases to trimming and J lost 7 bases, with 8 bases between them. Unsorted PBMC DNA underwent sequencing on ten immunoSEQ deep assay plates. The repertoire was sequenced with immunoSEQ multiplex PCR; TCRdb's copy has only in-frame clones and lacks some. The data contain about 450,000 clones, less than 80% of them singletons. These data come from a study of shared clonotypes between healthy human individuals. Notes on the study in general: Clonotype sharing levels among donors were expected to vary with sequencing depth.

The chain joins TRBV19 to TRBJ2-2; tentatively, D is TRBD2 (5 bases). The receptor's source is a woman aged 40 to 50 in good health. Some clones in this sample may be carry-over from other donors' samples. The specimen was PBMCs. The CDR3 spells CASSISEGGELFF. The CDR3 DNA sequence: TGTGCCAGTAGTATAAGTGAGGGCGGGGAGCTGTTTTTT. The whole variable domain, filled in from reference TRBV19 and TRBJ2-2, reads DGGITQSPKYLFRKEGQNVTLSCEQNLNHDAMYWYRQDPGQGLRLIYYSQIVNDFQKGDIAEGYSVSREKKESFPLTVTSAQKNPTAFYLCASSISEGGELFFGEGSRLTVL.